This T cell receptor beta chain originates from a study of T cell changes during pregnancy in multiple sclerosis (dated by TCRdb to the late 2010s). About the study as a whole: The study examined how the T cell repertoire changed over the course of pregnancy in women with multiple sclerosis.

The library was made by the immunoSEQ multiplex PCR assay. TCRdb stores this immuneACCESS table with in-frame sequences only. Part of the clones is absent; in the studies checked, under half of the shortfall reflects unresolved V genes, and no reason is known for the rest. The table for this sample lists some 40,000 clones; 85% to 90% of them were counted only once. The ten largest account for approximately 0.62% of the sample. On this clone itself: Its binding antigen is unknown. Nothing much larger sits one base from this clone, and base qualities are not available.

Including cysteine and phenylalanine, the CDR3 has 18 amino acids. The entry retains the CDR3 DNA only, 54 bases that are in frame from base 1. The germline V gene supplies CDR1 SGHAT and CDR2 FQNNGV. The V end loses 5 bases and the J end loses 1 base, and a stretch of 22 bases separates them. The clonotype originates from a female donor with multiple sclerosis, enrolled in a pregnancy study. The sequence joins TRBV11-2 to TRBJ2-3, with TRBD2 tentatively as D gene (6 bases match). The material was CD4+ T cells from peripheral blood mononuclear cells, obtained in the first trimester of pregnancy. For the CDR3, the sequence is CASSRDGLNPTGTDTQYF. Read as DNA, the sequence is TGTGCCAGCAGCCGGGACGGACTAAACCCAACGGGCACAGATACGCAGTATTTT.